This T cell receptor (beta chain) was recorded in a study of shared clonotypes between healthy human individuals. Study results and caveats: Limited genetic and exposure-history diversity came from having few donors. Blood was the sole source, and tissue repertoires probably differ. Read depth was anticipated to influence clonotype sharing among donors.

The table came from immunoSEQ multiplex PCR; TCRdb's copy has only in-frame clones and leaves some out. The sample has 1,500,000 or so clones; 98% to 99% are singletons. In the case of this clone: The antigen is undetermined.

It was into CD45RA+ naive and CD45RA-negative memory subsets that the CD4+ cells were split. V was pared by 3 bases and J by 4 bases, with 16 bases between. The CDR3 consists of 16 residues. In germline, CDR1 is SGHAT, CDR2 FQNNGV. The chain combines TRBV11-2 with TRBJ1-3; D not certain. The sequenced sample was naive CD4+ T cells sorted from blood. As to subset: CD45RA+ positively selected. The sequence came from a young man in good health. Written as DNA, the CDR3 is TGTGCCAGCAGCTTTCGGATGGTGGGCTCAGGAAACACCATATATTTT. Residues: CASSFRMVGSGNTIYF.